This note documents a single T cell receptor beta chain sequence. Its antigen is undetermined. TCRdb's copy holds only in-frame clones and misses some; the assay was immunoSEQ multiplex PCR. The table lists 980,000 or so clones, 60% to 85% of them singletons. The source of the sample is a study of shared clonotypes between healthy human individuals. Looking at the study overall: Sampling drew on donors who were a couple of women and a few men aged 18 to 49. Overall study results and limits: Rarefaction demonstrated incomplete sorted-subset sequencing despite large depth. Unshared clonotypes carried lower generation probabilities than those common to all four donors.

The CDR3 is 15 amino acids. Germline CDR1 and CDR2: SNHLY and FYNNEI. With V trimmed by 8 bases and J by 4 bases, 9 bases remained unmatched. This chain connects TRBV2 to TRBJ2-2, with 8 bases fitting TRBD1. The sample taken for sequencing was memory CD4+ T cells sorted from blood. Subset reported: CD45RA-negative fraction. The clonotype originates from a man between 18 and 29 years old in good health. The CDR3 DNA reads TGTGCCAGCCGACTCAGACAGGGGAGCACCGGGGAGCTGTTTTTT. Its translation: CASRLRQGSTGELFF.